This note documents a single TCR beta chain sequence. The entry originates in a study of blood T cell repertoires in COVID-19. Germline V gene data show CDR1 as LGHDT and CDR2 as YNNKEL (reference sequence). Deletions cut 4 bases from V and 10 bases from J, with 22 bases between. This CDR3 is built from 15 residues. Profiling relied on immunoSEQ multiplex PCR, and the TCRdb table lists in-frame clones only, not all of them. The sample includes about 220,000 clones, over 75% of them seen just once. The sequencing sample was made of peripheral blood. This TCR was sampled from a man aged 40-49 years with active or convalescent COVID-19. This rearrangement joins TRBV3-1 (or the pseudogene TRBV3-2) to TRBJ1-2, with D possibly matching TRBD1 (6 bases). CDR3 loop: CASSLSGAGSPIYTF. The CDR3 coding sequence is TGTGCCAGCAGCCTTTCAGGGGCAGGCTCTCCTATCTACACCTTC.